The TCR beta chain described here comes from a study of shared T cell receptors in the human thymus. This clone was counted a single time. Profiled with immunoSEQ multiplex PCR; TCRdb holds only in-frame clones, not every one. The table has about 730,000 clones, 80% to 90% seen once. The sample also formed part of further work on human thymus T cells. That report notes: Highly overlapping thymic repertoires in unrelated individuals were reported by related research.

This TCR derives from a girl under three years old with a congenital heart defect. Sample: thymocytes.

DNA of the CDR3: TGTGCCAGCAGCGTCCGGAGGACAGGGGGCTACTATGGCTACACCTTC. Translating it yields CASSVRRTGGYYGYTF. The chain employs TRBV9 and TRBJ1-2; 11 bases fit TRBD1. The germline gives CDR1 SGDLS, CDR2 YYNGEE. J was trimmed by 3 bases and V by 2 bases; bases with no gene match: 6. CDR3 length: 16 residues.